This T cell receptor (beta chain) was profiled in a study of Ad26.COV2.S vaccination and SARS-CoV-2 variants. TCRdb's copy holds only in-frame clones and misses some; the assay was immunoSEQ multiplex PCR. The sample lists around 300,000 clones; approximately 86% were seen once. V lost 7 bases and J lost 15, with 22 bases in between. The germline gives CDR1 LNHDA, CDR2 SQIVND (reference sequence). This CDR3 comprises 13 residues. Specified treatment: roughly 19 received Ad26.COV2.S at low or high dose, single or two shots; about 5 received placebo; per-sample allocation not given. Specimen acquisition occurred on day 63 following the initial vaccine or placebo injection. This clone was seen a handful of times.

The sample in question was peripheral blood, obtained in a trial of Ad26.COV2.S vaccine versus placebo. This chain uses TRBV19 with TRBJ2-1; D perhaps matches TRBD1 (6 bases). This TCR came from a person between 18 and 65 years old who received the Ad26.COV2.S COVID-19 vaccine or a placebo. CDR3 in amino acids: CASNQQGSGKWFF. The CDR3 region has the DNA TGTGCCAGTAATCAACAGGGATCGGGCAAGTGGTTCTTC.